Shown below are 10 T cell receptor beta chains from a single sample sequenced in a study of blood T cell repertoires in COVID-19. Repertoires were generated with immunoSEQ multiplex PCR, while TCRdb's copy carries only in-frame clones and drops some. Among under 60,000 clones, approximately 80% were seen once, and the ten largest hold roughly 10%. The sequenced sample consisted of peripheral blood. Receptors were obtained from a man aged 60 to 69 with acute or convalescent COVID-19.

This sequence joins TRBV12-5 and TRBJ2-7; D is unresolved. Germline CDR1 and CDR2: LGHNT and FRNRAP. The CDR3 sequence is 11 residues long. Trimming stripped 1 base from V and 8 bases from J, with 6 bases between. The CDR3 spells CASGLGHQQYF. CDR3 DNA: TGTGCTAGTGGTTTGGGACACCAGCAGTACTTC.

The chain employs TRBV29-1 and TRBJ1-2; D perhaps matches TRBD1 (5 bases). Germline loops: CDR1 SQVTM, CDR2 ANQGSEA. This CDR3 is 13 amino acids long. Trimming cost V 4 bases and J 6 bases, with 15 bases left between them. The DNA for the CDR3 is TGCAGCGTTGGTGGCGCAGGGAGGGATGGCTACACCTTC. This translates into CSVGGAGRDGYTF.

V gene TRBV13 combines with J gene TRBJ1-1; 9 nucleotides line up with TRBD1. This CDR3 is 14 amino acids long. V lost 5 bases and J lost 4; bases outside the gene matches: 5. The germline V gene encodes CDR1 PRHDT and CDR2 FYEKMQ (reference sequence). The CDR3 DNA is TGTGCCAGCAGCCAACAGGGGGCAGGCACTGAAGCTTTCTTT. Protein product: CASSQQGAGTEAFF.

The CDR3 protein is CASSSDRAAQPQHF. Written as DNA, the CDR3 is TGTGCCAGCAGCAGTGACAGGGCGGCTCAGCCCCAGCATTTT. V gene TRBV7-8 combines with J gene TRBJ1-5, with TRBD1 identical over 7 bases. CDR1 is SGHVS and CDR2 is FQNEAQ in the germline V gene. This CDR3 comprises 14 residues. J was trimmed by 6 bases and V by 5 bases; bases with no gene match: 7.

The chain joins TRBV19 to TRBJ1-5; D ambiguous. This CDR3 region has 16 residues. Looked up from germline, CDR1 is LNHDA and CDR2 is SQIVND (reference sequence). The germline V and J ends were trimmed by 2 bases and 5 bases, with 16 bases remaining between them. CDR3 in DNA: TGTGCCAGTAGTATAACCGGAGTGAGAGTGGATCAGCCCCAGCATTTT. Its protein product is CASSITGVRVDQPQHF.

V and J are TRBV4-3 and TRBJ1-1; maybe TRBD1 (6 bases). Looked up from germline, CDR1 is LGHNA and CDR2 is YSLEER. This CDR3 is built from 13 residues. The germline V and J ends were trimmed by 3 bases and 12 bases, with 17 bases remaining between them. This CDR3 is CASSQGGRGNSFF. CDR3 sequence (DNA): TGCGCCAGCAGCCAGGGTGGGAGGGGGAATTCTTTCTTT.

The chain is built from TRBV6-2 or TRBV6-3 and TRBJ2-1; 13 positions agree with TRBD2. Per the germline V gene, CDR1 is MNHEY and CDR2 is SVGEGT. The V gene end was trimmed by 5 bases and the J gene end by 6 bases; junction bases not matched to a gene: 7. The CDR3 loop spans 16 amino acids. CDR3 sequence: CASSKARTSGGNEQFF. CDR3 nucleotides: TGTGCCAGCAGTAAAGCAAGGACTAGCGGGGGCAATGAGCAGTTCTTC.

This CDR3 is CASSLEPGQPQHF. DNA of the CDR3: TGTGCCAGCAGCTTAGAGCCGGGTCAGCCCCAGCATTTT. The V call is TRBV7-3, the J call TRBJ1-5; no clear D. CDR1 is SGHTA and CDR2 is FQGTGA in the germline V gene. V was trimmed by 2 bases and J by 6 bases, leaving 8 bases between them. The CDR3 is made up of 13 amino acids.

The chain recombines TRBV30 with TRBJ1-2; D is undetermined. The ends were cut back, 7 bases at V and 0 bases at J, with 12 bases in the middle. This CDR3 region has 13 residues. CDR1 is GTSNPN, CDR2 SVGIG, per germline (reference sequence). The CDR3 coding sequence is TGTGCCTTCAACTATGAAGCTAACTATGGCTACACCTTC. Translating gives CAFNYEANYGYTF.

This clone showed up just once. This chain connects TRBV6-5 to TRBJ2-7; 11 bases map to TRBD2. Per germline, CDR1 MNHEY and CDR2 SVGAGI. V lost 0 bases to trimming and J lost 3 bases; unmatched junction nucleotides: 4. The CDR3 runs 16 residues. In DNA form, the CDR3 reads TGTGCCAGCAGTTACTCCCCGACTAGCGGGATCTACGAGCAGTACTTC. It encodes CASSYSPTSGIYEQYF.